This T cell receptor (beta chain) came from a study of cytomegalovirus exposure and HLA in healthy donors. Findings of the study overall: What a later analysis showed was that several of the most significant clusters appeared linked to common viral pathogens.

Primers for the PCR totalled 60 Vbeta and 13 Jbeta. The data were produced by immunoSEQ multiplex PCR, yet TCRdb's version contains in-frame clones alone and is incomplete. Among 130,000 or so clones listed, approximately 80% were seen once. Those who donated were healthy bone marrow donors. Germline lookup yields CDR1 LGHNA and CDR2 YNFKEQ. Trimming took 0 bases from V and 6 from J; bases not matched to a gene: 7. The CDR3 runs to 15 residues. Turning to this clone: What it recognizes is unknown.

The source is a man between 18 and 29 years old in good health and CMV-seronegative. The rearrangement links TRBV4-2 to TRBJ1-2; TRBD1 agrees at 7 bases. Sequencing was done on a sample of PBMCs. CDR3 nucleotides: TGTGCCAGCAGCCAAGAAAGGGGGCGCTCGGATGGCTACACCTTC. Encoded protein: CASSQERGRSDGYTF.